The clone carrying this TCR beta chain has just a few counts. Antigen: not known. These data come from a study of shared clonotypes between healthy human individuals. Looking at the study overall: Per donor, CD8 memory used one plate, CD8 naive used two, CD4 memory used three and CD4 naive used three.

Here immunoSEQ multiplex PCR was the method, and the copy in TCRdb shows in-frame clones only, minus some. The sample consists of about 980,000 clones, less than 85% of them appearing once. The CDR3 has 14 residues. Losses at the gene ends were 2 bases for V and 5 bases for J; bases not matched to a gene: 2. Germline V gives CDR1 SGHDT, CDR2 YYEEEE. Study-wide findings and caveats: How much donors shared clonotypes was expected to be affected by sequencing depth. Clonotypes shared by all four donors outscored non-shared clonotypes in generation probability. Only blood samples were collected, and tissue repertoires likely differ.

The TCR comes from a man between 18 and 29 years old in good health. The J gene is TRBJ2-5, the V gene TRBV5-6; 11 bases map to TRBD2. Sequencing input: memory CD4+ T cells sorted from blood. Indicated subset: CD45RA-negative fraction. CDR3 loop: CASSFASGRETQYF. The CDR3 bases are TGTGCCAGCAGCTTCGCTAGCGGGAGGGAGACCCAGTACTTC.